This T cell receptor beta chain was obtained from a study of blood T cells in healthy people across ages. Study-level results: Measured against age, TCR beta diversity per million T cells decreased in a roughly linear manner. Naive T cell percentage strongly correlated with TCR beta diversity.

On this clonotype itself: The antigen remains unidentified.

Germline values: CDR1 DFQATT, CDR2 SNEGSKA (reference sequence). The CDR3 length is 15 residues. The ends were cut back, 1 base at V and 3 bases at J, with 16 bases in the middle. A second PCR of roughly 7 to 11 cycles used a sample-barcoded 5' primer and a J-beta primer mix. The yield of each sample was at least 3 million CDR3-containing paired-end reads. TCRdb analysed the 5' RACE reads with MiXCR anew, one entry per CDR3 protein. The table includes 800,000 or so distinct CDR3 sequences, about 59% detected once. Material: blood. The V gene is TRBV20-1, the J gene TRBJ2-7; D is uncertain. The sequence was collected from a man between 25 and 39 years old in good health. The CDR3 bases are TGCAGTGCTAGAGTTCCGGGCCTCCCGGGCTACGAGCAGTACTTC. Translating gives CSARVPGLPGYEQYF.